This TCR beta chain stems from a study of T-cell memory formation after mild COVID-19. This clonotype turned up a few times. The target antigen is unknown. The study's findings and limits: The second-wave clones peaking on day 37 were not confirmed as SARS-CoV-2-specific. Mainly CM and EM harbored the contracting CD4+ clones; mainly EMRA harbored the CD8+ ones. Later expanders leaned CD4+, whereas day 15 to 85 contracting clones were balanced CD4/CD8.

Germline values: CDR1 MNHEY, CDR2 SVGAGI. V lost 2 bases, J lost 6 bases, and 16 bases lay in between. The CDR3 consists of 15 residues. Using its own MiXCR run on the 5' RACE reads, TCRdb lists one record per CDR3 protein. There are a few hundred thousand distinct CDR3 sequences in the sample; approximately 20% occur only once, and 20% to 25% lies in the top ten. This TCR was recovered from a man in his late teens or twenties who had mild COVID-19 (a few samples of this study predate the infection). Cell type and time point are not known. The material sequenced was PBMCs or a T cell subset sorted from them (not recorded which). The rearrangement joins TRBV6-5 to TRBJ1-1; D perhaps matches TRBD1 (5 bases). CDR3 sequence (DNA): TGTGCCAGCAGTTACCACCGGGACTCGGGAGCTGAAGCTTTCTTT. Amino acids: CASSYHRDSGAEAFF.